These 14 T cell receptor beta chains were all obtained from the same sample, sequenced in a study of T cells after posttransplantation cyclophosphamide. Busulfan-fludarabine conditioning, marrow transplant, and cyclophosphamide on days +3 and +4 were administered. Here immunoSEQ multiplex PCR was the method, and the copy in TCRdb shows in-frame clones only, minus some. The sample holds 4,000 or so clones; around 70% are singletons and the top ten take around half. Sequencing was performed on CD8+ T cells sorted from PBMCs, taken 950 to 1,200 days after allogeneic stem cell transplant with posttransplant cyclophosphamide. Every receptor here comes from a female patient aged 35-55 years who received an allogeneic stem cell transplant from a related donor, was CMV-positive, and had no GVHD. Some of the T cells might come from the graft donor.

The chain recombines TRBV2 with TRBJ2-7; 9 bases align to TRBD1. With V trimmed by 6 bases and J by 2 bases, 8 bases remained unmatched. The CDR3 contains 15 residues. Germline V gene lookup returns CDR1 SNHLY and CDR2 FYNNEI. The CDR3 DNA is TGTGCCAGCAGCATCGGACAGGGGACGGCCTACGAGCAGTACTTC. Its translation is CASSIGQGTAYEQYF.

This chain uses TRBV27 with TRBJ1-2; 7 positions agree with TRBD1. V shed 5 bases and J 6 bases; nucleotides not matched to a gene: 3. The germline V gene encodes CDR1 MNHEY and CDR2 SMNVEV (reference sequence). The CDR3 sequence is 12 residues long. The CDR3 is CASSEGANGYTF. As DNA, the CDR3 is TGTGCCAGCAGTGAGGGGGCGAATGGCTACACCTTC.

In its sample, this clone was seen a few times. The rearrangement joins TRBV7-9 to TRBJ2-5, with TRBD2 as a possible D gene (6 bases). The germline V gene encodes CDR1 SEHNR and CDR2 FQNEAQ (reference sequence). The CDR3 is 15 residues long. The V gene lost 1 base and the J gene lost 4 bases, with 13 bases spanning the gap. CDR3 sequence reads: CASSLDDRTTETQYF. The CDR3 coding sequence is TGTGCCAGCAGCTTAGACGATAGGACTACAGAGACCCAGTACTTC.

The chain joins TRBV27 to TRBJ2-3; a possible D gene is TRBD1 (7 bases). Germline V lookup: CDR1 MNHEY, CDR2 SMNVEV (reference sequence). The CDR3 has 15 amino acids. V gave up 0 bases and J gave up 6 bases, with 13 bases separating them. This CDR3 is CASSLSKGAGDTQYF. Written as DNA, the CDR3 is TGTGCCAGCAGTTTATCGAAGGGGGCGGGGGATACGCAGTATTTT.

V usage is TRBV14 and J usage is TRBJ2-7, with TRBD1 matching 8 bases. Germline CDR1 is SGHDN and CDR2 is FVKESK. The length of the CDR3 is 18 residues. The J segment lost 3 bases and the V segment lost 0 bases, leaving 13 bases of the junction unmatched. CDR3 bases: TGTGCCAGCAGCCAAGAGAACATGGACAGGGCGAGGGGCTACGAGCAGTACTTC. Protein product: CASSQENMDRARGYEQYF.

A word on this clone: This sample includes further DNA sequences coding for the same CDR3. The CDR3 region is CASFFKQGTAYEQYF. The CDR3 DNA follows: TGTGCCAGTTTTTTCAAGCAGGGGACGGCCTACGAGCAGTACTTC. This sequence joins TRBV9 and TRBJ2-5, with D maybe TRBD1 (6 bases). TRBJ2-7 explains the end of the DNA better; the J call may be wrong. Per the germline V gene, CDR1 is SGDLS and CDR2 is YYNGEE. The CDR3 runs to 15 residues.

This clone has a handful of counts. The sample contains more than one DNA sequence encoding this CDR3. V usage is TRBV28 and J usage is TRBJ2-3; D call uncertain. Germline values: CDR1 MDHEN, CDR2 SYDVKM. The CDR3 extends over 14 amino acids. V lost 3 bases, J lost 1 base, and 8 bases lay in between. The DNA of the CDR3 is TGTGCCAGCAGTTTTGTGGCTGGCACAGATACGCAGTATTTT. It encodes CASSFVAGTDTQYF.

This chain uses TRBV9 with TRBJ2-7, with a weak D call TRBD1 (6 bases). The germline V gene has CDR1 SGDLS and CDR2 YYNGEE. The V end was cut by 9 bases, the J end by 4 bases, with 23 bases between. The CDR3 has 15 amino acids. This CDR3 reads CAISIRQGTAYEQYF. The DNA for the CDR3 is TGTGCCATTAGTATCAGGCAGGGGACGGCATACGAGCAGTACTTC.

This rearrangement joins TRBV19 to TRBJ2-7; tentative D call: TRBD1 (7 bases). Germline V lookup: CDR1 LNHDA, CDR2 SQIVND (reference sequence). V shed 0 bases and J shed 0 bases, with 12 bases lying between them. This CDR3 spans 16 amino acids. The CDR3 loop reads CASSIEGGGVSYEQYF. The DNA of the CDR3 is TGTGCCAGTAGTATAGAAGGAGGGGGCGTCTCCTACGAGCAGTACTTC.

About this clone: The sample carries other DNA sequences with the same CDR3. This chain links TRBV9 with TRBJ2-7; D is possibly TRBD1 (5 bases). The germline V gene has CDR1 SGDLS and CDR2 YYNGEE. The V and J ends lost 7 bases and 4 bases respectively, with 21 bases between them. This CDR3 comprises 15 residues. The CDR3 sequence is CASCFRQRTAYEQYF. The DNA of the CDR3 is TGTGCCAGCTGCTTCAGACAGAGGACGGCATACGAGCAGTACTTC.

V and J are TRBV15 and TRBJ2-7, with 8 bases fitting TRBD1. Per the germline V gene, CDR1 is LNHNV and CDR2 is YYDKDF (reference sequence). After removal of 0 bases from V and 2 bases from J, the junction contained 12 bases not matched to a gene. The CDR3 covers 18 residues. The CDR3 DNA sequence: TGTGCCACCAGCAGAGACCTTGCTCCAGGACAGGGACCCTACGAGCAGTACTTC. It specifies CATSRDLAPGQGPYEQYF.

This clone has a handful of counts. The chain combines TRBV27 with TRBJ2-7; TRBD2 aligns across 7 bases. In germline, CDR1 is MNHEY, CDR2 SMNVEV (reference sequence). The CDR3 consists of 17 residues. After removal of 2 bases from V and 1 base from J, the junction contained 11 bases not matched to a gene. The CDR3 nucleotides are TGTGCCAGCAGTTTAAGGGGCGGGGGAGGGGCGTCCTACGAGCAGTACTTC. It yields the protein CASSLRGGGGASYEQYF.

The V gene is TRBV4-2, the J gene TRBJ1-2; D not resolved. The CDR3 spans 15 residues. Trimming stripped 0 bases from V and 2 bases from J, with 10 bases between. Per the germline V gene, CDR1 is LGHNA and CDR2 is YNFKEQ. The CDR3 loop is CASSQDKGGNYGYTF. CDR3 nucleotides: TGTGCCAGCAGCCAAGATAAGGGAGGCAACTATGGCTACACCTTC.

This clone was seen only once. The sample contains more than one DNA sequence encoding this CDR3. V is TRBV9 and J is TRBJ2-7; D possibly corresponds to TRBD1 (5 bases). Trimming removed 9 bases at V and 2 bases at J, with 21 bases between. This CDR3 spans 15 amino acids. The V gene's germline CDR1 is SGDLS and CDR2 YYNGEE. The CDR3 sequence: CAIIFRQKTAYEQYF. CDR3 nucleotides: TGTGCCATCATCTTCAGACAGAAGACGGCCTACGAGCAGTACTTC.